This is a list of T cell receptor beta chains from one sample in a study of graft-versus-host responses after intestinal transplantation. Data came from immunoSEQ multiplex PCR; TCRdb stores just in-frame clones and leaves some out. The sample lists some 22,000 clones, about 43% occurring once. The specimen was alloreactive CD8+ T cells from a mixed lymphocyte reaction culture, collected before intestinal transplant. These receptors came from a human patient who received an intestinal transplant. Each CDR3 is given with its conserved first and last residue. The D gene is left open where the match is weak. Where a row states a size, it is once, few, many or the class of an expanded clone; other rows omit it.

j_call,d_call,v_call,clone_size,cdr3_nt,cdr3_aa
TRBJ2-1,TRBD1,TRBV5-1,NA,TGCGCCAGCAGCTTGATGACAGGGGAGAATGAGCAGTTCTTC,CASSLMTGENEQFF
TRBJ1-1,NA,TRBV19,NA,TGTGCGGCGTACTCGTGGACTGAAGCTTTCTTT,CAAYSWTEAFF
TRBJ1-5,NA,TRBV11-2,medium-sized,TGTGCCAGCAGCTTGACAGACAATCAGCCCCAGCATTTT,CASSLTDNQPQHF
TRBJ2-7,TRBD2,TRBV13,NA,TGTGCCAGCAGCTTAGTGCGGCGGGAGGCTAAGTACTTC,CASSLVRREAKYF
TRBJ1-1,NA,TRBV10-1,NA,TGCGCCAGCAGTGAGTCGTTGGCAGACACTGAAGCTTTCTTT,CASSESLADTEAFF
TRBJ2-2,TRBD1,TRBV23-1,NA,TGCGCCAGCAGTCAGGGGCCGGGACAGTCGAACACCGGGGAGCTGTTTTTT,CASSQGPGQSNTGELFF
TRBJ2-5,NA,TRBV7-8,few,TGTGCCAGCAGCTTAGGGATGGTGGCTCAAGAGACCCAGTACTTC,CASSLGMVAQETQYF
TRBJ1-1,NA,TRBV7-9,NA,TGTGCCAGCAGCTTACGGCAGATCACTGAAGCTTTCTTT,CASSLRQITEAFF
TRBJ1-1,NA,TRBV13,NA,TGTGCCAGCAGCCCCGACAGGTCTTACACTGAAGCTTTCTTT,CASSPDRSYTEAFF
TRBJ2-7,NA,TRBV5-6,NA,TGTGCCAGCAGTCTGTCCATCTACGAGCAGTACTTC,CASSLSIYEQYF
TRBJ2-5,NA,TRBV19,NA,TGTGCCAGTAGTATACGGAAACAAGAGACCCAGTACTTC,CASSIRKQETQYF
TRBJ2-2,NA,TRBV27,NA,TGTGCCAGCAGTTTCCTAGCCGGGGAGCTGTTTTTT,CASSFLAGELFF
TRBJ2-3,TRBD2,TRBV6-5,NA,TGTGCCAGCAGGAAATTAGCGGGGAGCACAGATACGCAGTATTTT,CASRKLAGSTDTQYF
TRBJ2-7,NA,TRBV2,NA,TGTGCCAGCAGGAGGCTCCAGGGGCTCGGGTACGAGCAGTACTTC,CASRRLQGLGYEQYF
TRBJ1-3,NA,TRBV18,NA,TGTGCCAGCTCGGCCGTGGCATCCTCTGGAAACACCATATATTTT,CASSAVASSGNTIYF
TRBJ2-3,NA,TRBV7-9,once,TGTGCCAGCAGCTCTAGCACAGATACGCAGTATTTT,CASSSSTDTQYF
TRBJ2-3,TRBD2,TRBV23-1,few,TGCGCCAGCAGTCAAACAACCCCCTTTACTAGCGGGAGAGCAGATACGCAGTATTTT,CASSQTTPFTSGRADTQYF